The 17 T cell receptor delta chains reported below all come from one sample, sequenced in a study of gamma-delta T cells after stem cell transplantation. TCRdb re-called the RT-PCR reads with CATT. Of more than 15,000 delta-chain clones in the sample, roughly 9% were seen once. Sequenced material: gamma-delta T cells. These receptors were taken from a human donor. It is not recorded whose cells these are; they may come from a transplant donor.

This clone was seen a few times. At the DNA level, this CDR3 is encoded by other sequences in the same sample as well. The chain carries TRDV2 and TRDJ1; D perhaps matches TRDD3 (5 bases). CDR3 size: 19 residues. Germline CDR1 is GEAIGNYY and CDR2 is EKD. V lost 0 bases and J 14 bases, leaving 36 bases between the germline ends. The CDR3 coding sequence is TGTGCCTGTGACACCGTTCTGGCTCAGCTGGGTTATAGAATCGGTAACCTTATCTTT. Amino acids: CACDTVLAQLGYRIGNLIF.

This clone was observed many times. The V gene is TRDV2, the J gene TRDJ1; 9 bases are a match to TRDD3. Unmatched junction bases numbered 18, after V lost 4 bases and J lost 1 base. From germline, CDR1 is GEAIGNYY and CDR2 EKD. The CDR3 runs 19 residues. CDR3 in DNA: TGTGCCTGTGAAGGGAGTAGCCGGTCGGGGGATACTTCCACCGATAAACTCATCTTT. Protein product: CACEGSSRSGDTSTDKLIF.

This clone appeared many times. The V call is TRDV2, the J call TRDJ1, with D tentatively TRDD3 (6 bases). The germline V gene has CDR1 GEAIGNYY and CDR2 EKD. The CDR3 covers 18 residues. V was pared by 2 bases and J by 1 base, with 22 bases between. The CDR3 loop reads CACDIFTVDVDTTDKLIF. Written as DNA, the CDR3 is TGTGCCTGTGACATATTCACCGTCGACGTGGATACCACCGATAAACTCATCTTT.

About this clone itself: The DNA translation disagrees with the TCRdb protein at residue 19, so the protein in this description comes from the DNA. The rearrangement joins TRDV2 to TRDJ1; 9 bases map to TRDD3. Germline V gene data show CDR1 as GEAIGNYY and CDR2 as EKD. The CDR3 loop spans 23 amino acids. CDR3: CACDTVSPTPSIPGGLGTVKLIF. The CDR3 DNA follows: TGTGCCTGTGACACCGTAAGTCCTACTCCATCAATCCCTGGGGGATTGGGTACCGTTAAACTCATCTTT.

Comment on this clone: This DNA translates differently at residue 12 from the TCRdb protein, which is that of a much larger clone; a read error is likely, and the protein shown is the DNA's own translation. The V and J genes are TRDV2 and TRDJ1; possibly TRDD3 for D (6 bases). V lost 3 bases and J lost 8, with 24 bases in between. The CDR3 is 16 residues long. CDR1 is GEAIGNYY and CDR2 is EKD in the germline V gene. This CDR3 reads CACDPVNVLGRVKLIF. In nucleotides, the CDR3 is TGTGCCTGTGACCCCGTTAATGTACTGGGAAGAGTCAAACTCATCTTT.

This clone was picked up a small number of times. The TCRdb protein, from a much larger clone, departs from this DNA's translation at residues 10 and 14, likely by read error; the protein shown derives from the DNA. This chain connects TRDV2 to TRDJ1; 10 nucleotides agree with TRDD3. This CDR3 has 18 residues. The germline V gene encodes CDR1 GEAIGNYY and CDR2 EKD. CDR3 coding DNA: TGTGCCTGTGACAGAGGGGGGGATACGCTATCTTACACCGGTAAACTCATCTTT. Its translation is CACDRGGDTLSYTGKLIF.

This clone was counted a few times. TCRdb shows a much larger clone's protein in place of this DNA's translation, and the two differ at residue 12, likely through a read error; the protein shown is translated from the DNA. The rearrangement links TRDV2 to TRDJ1; 11 bases are a match to TRDD3. The CDR3 consists of 19 residues. Losses at the gene ends were 0 bases for V and 0 bases for J; bases not matched to a gene: 11. Looked up from germline, CDR1 is GEAIGNYY and CDR2 is EKD. CDR3 sequence reads: CACDTITGGYALYTDKLIF. The CDR3 DNA reads TGTGCCTGTGACACCATCACTGGGGGATATGCCCTATACACCGATAAACTCATCTTT.

This clone showed up just a few times. A read error likely explains why the TCRdb protein, taken from a much larger clone, differs from this DNA's translation at residue 9; the protein shown is translated from the DNA. The V and J genes are TRDV2 and TRDJ1; the match to TRDD3 covers 9 bases. The germline V gene has CDR1 GEAIGNYY and CDR2 EKD. With V trimmed by 4 bases and J by 2 bases, 10 bases remained unmatched. This CDR3 spans 16 amino acids. This chain's CDR3 is CACEFLGDPRTDKLIF. DNA of the CDR3: TGTGCCTGTGAATTTCTGGGGGATCCGCGTACCGATAAACTCATCTTT.

As for this clone: The protein TCRdb gives is from a much larger clone and does not agree with this DNA's translation at residue 9, likely a read error; the protein shown here comes from the DNA. This chain uses TRDV2 with TRDJ1, with 8 bases identical to TRDD3. J lost 0 bases, V lost 2 bases, and 10 bases had no gene match. The CDR3 totals 17 residues. Germline V lookup: CDR1 GEAIGNYY, CDR2 EKD. CDR3 sequence (DNA): TGTGCCTGTGACAGGCTGGGGGACGGCTTGTACACCGATAAACTCATCTTT. This codes for CACDRLGDGLYTDKLIF.

Remarks on this clone: The protein given by TCRdb reflects a much larger clone and differs at residue 8 from this DNA's translation, likely from a read error; the protein shown is the DNA's translation. The gene calls are TRDV2 and TRDJ1; TRDD3 matches at 9 bases. Trimming removed 3 bases from V and 1 base from J; junction bases left unmatched: 14. The CDR3 runs 18 residues. The germline V gene encodes CDR1 GEAIGNYY and CDR2 EKD. The CDR3 DNA is TGTGCCTGTGACCCTCTTCAGAATGGGGGATATCCCACCGATAAACTCATCTTT. Translation gives CACDPLQNGGYPTDKLIF.

Ten or more counts support this clone. The sample has other DNA sequences that encode this CDR3 too. The V gene is TRAV29/DV5, the J gene TRDJ1, with 12 bases that match TRDD3. This CDR3 contains 20 residues. J lost 3 bases, V lost 3 bases, and 21 bases had no gene match. CDR1 is NSMFDY and CDR2 is ISSIKDK in the germline V gene. The CDR3 region is CAATSILVLGDTMLADKLIF. The CDR3 DNA reads TGTGCAGCAACTTCGATCCTCGTACTGGGGGATACTATGTTAGCCGATAAACTCATCTTT.

About this clone: The translation of this DNA and the TCRdb protein of a much larger clone differ at residue 13, probably owing to a read error; the protein shown here is translated from the DNA. The CDR3 here is CACDTVGGIPTDRLIF. CDR3 bases: TGTGCCTGTGACACCGTGGGGGGGATACCTACCGATAGACTCATCTTT. The chain recombines TRDV2 with TRDJ1; TRDD3 matches at 9 bases. This CDR3 region has 16 residues. The germline V gene encodes CDR1 GEAIGNYY and CDR2 EKD.

A few counts support this clone. TCRdb attributes to this sequence the protein of a much larger clone, which differs from the DNA translation at residue 11; a read error is likely, and the protein displayed is translated from the DNA. This sequence joins TRDV2 and TRDJ3; D ambiguous. This CDR3 region has 18 residues. Germline V gene data show CDR1 as GEAIGNYY and CDR2 as EKD. The chain's CDR3 is CACDTGHGNSRDTRQMFF. For the CDR3, the DNA is TGTGCCTGTGACACGGGCCATGGGAACTCCCGGGACACCCGACAGATGTTTTTC.

Remarks on this clone: A read error likely explains why the TCRdb protein, taken from a much larger clone, differs from this DNA's translation at residue 14; the protein shown is translated from the DNA. The CDR3 bases are TGTGCCTGTGACTCCGTGGTGGGGGACACCGATAAGCTCACCTTT. Translation gives CACDSVVGDTDKLTF. This sequence joins TRDV2 and TRDJ1, with TRDD3 matching over 7 bases. CDR1 GEAIGNYY and CDR2 EKD come from the germline V gene. CDR3 length equals 15 residues.

This clone has just a few counts. TCRdb's protein for this DNA is that of a much larger clone and differs from the translation at residue 14, likely a read error; the protein shown is the DNA translation. CDR3 sequence reads: CACDNAVLGDKVSCDTRQMFF. In nucleotides, the CDR3 is TGTGCCTGTGACAATGCCGTCCTGGGGGATAAGGTGTCCTGTGACACCCGACAGATGTTTTTC. The rearrangement joins TRDV2 to TRDJ3; 10 bases align to TRDD3. Germline CDR1 reads GEAIGNYY; CDR2 reads EKD. The CDR3 extends over 21 amino acids.

This clone was counted between two and nine times. A much larger clone is a single base away; this may be a read error. CDR3 sequence reads: CACDPVLGDPTTDKPIF. Here the CDR3 DNA reads TGTGCCTGTGACCCGGTGCTGGGGGATCCGACCACCGATAAACCCATCTTT. The rearrangement uses TRDV2 and TRDJ1; 9 bases are shared with TRDD3. Per the germline V gene, CDR1 is GEAIGNYY and CDR2 is EKD. The CDR3 is 17 residues long.

This clone is medium-sized (0.01 to 0.1%) by share. Other DNA sequences of this sample code for an identical CDR3. The chain has TRDV1 and TRDJ2, with TRDD3 matching over 13 bases. Looked up from germline, CDR1 is TSWWSYY and CDR2 is QGS. V shed 3 bases, J shed 4 bases, and the junction held 26 bases outside the gene matches. The CDR3 is 24 residues long. CDR3 residues: CALGEPPYFLPRYTGGYGTAQLFF. For the CDR3, the DNA is TGTGCTCTTGGGGAGCCGCCTTACTTCCTACCCCGGTATACTGGGGGATACGGGACAGCACAACTCTTCTTT.